These T cell receptor beta chains were read from a single sample in a study of cytomegalovirus exposure and HLA in healthy donors. Measured with immunoSEQ multiplex PCR; TCRdb has only the in-frame clones, and not every one. The sample records about 180,000 clones, around 80% being singletons. The sample comprised PBMCs. Every receptor here comes from a woman under 40 in good health and CMV-seronegative. Each CDR3 is given with its conserved first and last residue. D genes are given only for firm matches. The listing skips clone size in some rows; elsewhere it reads once, few, many or a size class.

v_gene	abundance	j_gene	d_gene	CDR3aa
TRBV7-2	NA	TRBJ2-7	TRBD2	CASSLTSGGNYEQYF
TRBV9	NA	TRBJ2-1	TRBD1	CASSGRTGTYNEQFF
TRBV30	NA	TRBJ2-7	NA	CAWGTIGDEQYF
TRBV6-5	few	TRBJ2-3	NA	CASSHERSDTQYF
TRBV9	NA	TRBJ2-1	NA	CASSVDRGRNEQFF
TRBV29-1	NA	TRBJ1-6	NA	CSVQPAGNSPLHF
TRBV30	NA	TRBJ1-2	NA	CAFRGRGYTF
TRBV27	NA	TRBJ1-1	NA	CASSSLFRTEAFF
TRBV30	once	TRBJ2-7	NA	CAWEEGTLYEQYF
TRBV4-1	NA	TRBJ1-4	NA	CASSQDRQRNEKLFF
TRBV5-6	NA	TRBJ1-2	NA	CASSREHGYTF
TRBV4-3	NA	TRBJ2-2	NA	CASSPKVSGLANTGELFF
TRBV9	NA	TRBJ1-1	NA	CASSVSWGGNTEAFF
TRBV19	NA	TRBJ2-7	TRBD1	CASSGTASSYEQYF
TRBV19	NA	TRBJ1-1	NA	CASSQTGMVGTEAFF
TRBV18	NA	TRBJ1-5	TRBD1	CASSPTGQGVQPQHF
TRBV6-4	NA	TRBJ2-2	TRBD2	CASSALAGGPGGELFF
TRBV5-1	NA	NA	NA	CASSLEGWDYEQYF
TRBV23-1	NA	TRBJ2-3	NA	CASSHLQGISTDTQYF
TRBV11-2	NA	TRBJ2-1	TRBD2	CASSFFGRGNEQFF
TRBV7-3	NA	TRBJ2-1	TRBD2	CASSPLLAGPSSYNEQFF
TRBV28	NA	TRBJ1-1	TRBD1	CASKGAGTEAFF
TRBV6-6	NA	TRBJ1-5	NA	CASSYSRGAQPQHF
TRBV5-4	NA	TRBJ1-2	NA	CASRRGTLYGYTF
TRBV6-5	NA	TRBJ1-1	NA	CASSYSRGWNTEAFF
TRBV7-9	once	TRBJ2-5	TRBD2	CASSLNSGSEQYF
TRBV29-1	few	TRBJ1-4	NA	CSVIGREYNEKLFF
TRBV30	NA	TRBJ2-7	TRBD1	CARSGTDSYEQYF
TRBV6-6	few	TRBJ2-7	NA	CASTPRGYEQYF
TRBV5-1	NA	TRBJ1-1	NA	CASSRGQRDTEAFF
TRBV7-3	NA	TRBJ1-1	NA	CASSTYKNTEAFF
TRBV7-3	NA	TRBJ2-7	TRBD1	CASSLGQGTYEQYF
TRBV7-6	NA	TRBJ1-6	TRBD1	CASSPGTGSSTLHF
TRBV7-2	NA	TRBJ1-1	NA	CASSYRQAMNTEAFF
TRBV5-5	NA	TRBJ1-1	NA	CASSRLSENTEAFF